The 4 T cell receptor beta chains presented below share a single source sample, sequenced in a study of cytomegalovirus exposure and HLA in healthy donors. The PCR had 60 Vbeta and 13 Jbeta primers. Data came from immunoSEQ multiplex PCR; TCRdb stores just in-frame clones and leaves some out. Listed are roughly 50,000 clones; more than 9% falls within the top ten. Sequencing was done on a sample of PBMCs. The receptors stem from a woman between 55 and 75 years old in good health and CMV-seropositive.

The CDR3, as DNA: TGTGCCAGCGGTAGACTAGCGCCCTCATCCTACGAGCAGTACTTC. Translating gives CASGRLAPSSYEQYF. This chain joins TRBV6-5 and TRBJ2-7, with TRBD2 matching over 8 bases. The CDR3 is 15 residues long. Germline CDR1 reads MNHEY; CDR2 reads SVGAGI. The V and J ends lost 8 bases and 1 base, in that order; junction bases with no gene match: 10.

The rearrangement uses TRBV6-6 and TRBJ2-1, with D possibly being TRBD1 (5 bases). Germline CDR1 reads MNHNY; CDR2 reads SVGAGI (reference sequence). The CDR3 sequence is 13 residues long. V lost 4 bases to trimming and J lost 7 bases, with 11 bases between them. In DNA form, the CDR3 reads TGTGCCAGCAGTTGGATCCCAGGGAATGAGCAGTTCTTC. Amino acids: CASSWIPGNEQFF.

The rearrangement links TRBV18 to TRBJ2-1; possible D gene TRBD2, 6 bases. The CDR3 length is 16 residues. Trimming shortened V by 3 bases and J by 7 bases, and 19 bases separated the two germline ends. Germline CDR1 is KGHSH and CDR2 is LQKENI. The CDR3 DNA reads as TGTGCCAGCTCACCCGAACTAGCCCCCGGGTCTAATGAGCAGTTCTTC. It specifies CASSPELAPGSNEQFF. Full variable domain (outside the CDR3, taken from reference TRBV18 and TRBJ2-1): NAGVMQNPRHLVRRRGQEARLRCSPMKGHSHVYWYRQLPEEGLKFMVYLQKENIIDESGMPKERFSAEFPKEGPSILRIQQVVRGDSAAYFCASSPELAPGSNEQFFGPGTRLTVL.

The chain couples TRBV29-1 to TRBJ1-2; D gene uncertain. Trimming left V 6 bases short and J 0 bases short, with 8 bases between. This CDR3 comprises 12 residues. The germline V gene has CDR1 SQVTM and CDR2 ANQGSEA. The CDR3 spells CSVYQANYGYTF. The CDR3 coding sequence is TGCAGCGTGTATCAGGCTAACTATGGCTACACCTTC.